This TCR beta chain was sequenced for a study of CD8+ T cells in alopecia areata. Investigators isolated RNA and reverse transcribed it into cDNA to act as the sequencing template. The table came from immunoSEQ multiplex PCR; TCRdb's copy has only in-frame clones and leaves some out. Among over 3,500 clones listed, roughly 60% were seen once. Described treatment: oral pan-JAK inhibitor, 5-10 mg twice daily. Peripheral blood and lesional scalp punch biopsies were taken from alopecia areata patients. Deletions cut 1 base from V and 8 bases from J, with 14 bases between. This CDR3 is built from 15 residues. CDR1 and CDR2 from the germline V gene are SGHNT and YENEEA.

The clonotype originates from a human donor with alopecia areata. The material was skin, obtained between weeks 36 and 40, from a patient treated with tofacitinib. The chain links TRBV11-3 to TRBJ1-4, with D maybe TRBD1 (5 bases). For the CDR3, the DNA is TGTGCCAGCAGCTTAGTCGGGACCTTGGGGGAAAAACTGTTTTTT. Amino acids: CASSLVGTLGEKLFF.